One sample yielded the 3 T cell receptor beta chains listed below, sequenced in a study of blood T cell repertoires in COVID-19. Libraries were prepared by immunoSEQ multiplex PCR; TCRdb keeps only in-frame clonotypes and omits some of them. The table records around 300,000 clones, approximately 89% of them present only once. Sequenced input: PBMCs or T cells enriched from blood (not recorded which). These receptors originate from a woman in her twenties or thirties who had recovered from COVID-19.

V and J are TRBV7-9 and TRBJ1-1; D is perhaps TRBD1 (5 bases). This CDR3 spans 16 amino acids. Germline values: CDR1 SEHNR, CDR2 FQNEAQ (reference sequence). Trimming removed 1 base from V and 7 bases from J, with 19 bases in between. The CDR3: CASSLDPRRVRGEAFF. The CDR3, as DNA: TGTGCCAGCAGCTTAGATCCTCGCAGGGTTCGTGGTGAAGCTTTCTTT. The complete variable domain, with remaining parts taken from reference TRBV7-9 and TRBJ1-1, reads DTGVSQNPRHKITKRGQNVTFRCDPISEHNRLYWYRQTLGQGPEFLTYFQNEAQLEKSRLLSDRFSAERPKGSFSTLEIQRTEQGDSAMYLCASSLDPRRVRGEAFFGQGTRLTVV.

The chain employs TRBV19 and TRBJ1-5, with TRBD1 matching over 9 bases. J was trimmed by 3 bases and V by 5 bases; bases with no gene match: 8. CDR1 and CDR2 (germline): LNHDA, SQIVND (reference sequence). The CDR3 contains 16 residues. CDR3 sequence: CASSPRGTGNNQPQHF. In DNA form, the CDR3 reads TGTGCCAGTAGTCCAAGGGGGACAGGGAACAATCAGCCCCAGCATTTT.

This chain connects TRBV11-2 to TRBJ2-7, with D tentatively TRBD1 (5 bases). The CDR3 has 17 residues. Germline values: CDR1 SGHAT, CDR2 FQNNGV. The V end was cut by 1 base, the J end by 0 bases, with 16 bases between. The CDR3 DNA reads TGTGCCAGCAGCTTAGGATATGACAGCCAGAACTCCTACGAGCAGTACTTC. Encoded protein: CASSLGYDSQNSYEQYF.